A single sample is the source of the 19 T cell receptor beta chains below, sequenced in a study of T cell responses to AZD1222 COVID-19 vaccine. Some clones are missing from TCRdb's copy, which holds only in-frame ones; the method was immunoSEQ multiplex PCR. The table lists about 86,000 clones, about 92% of them singletons, with about 2% in the top ten. The sample was peripheral blood, taken on day 0 of AZD1222 vaccination. The receptors were gathered from an adult in good health.

The chain combines TRBV14 with TRBJ2-7; 7 nucleotides match TRBD1. Germline V gene data show CDR1 as SGHDN and CDR2 as FVKESK. The J segment lost 2 bases and the V segment lost 5 bases, leaving 9 bases of the junction unmatched. The CDR3 loop spans 15 amino acids. The CDR3 reads CASSVTGQSPYEQYF. Written as DNA, the CDR3 is TGTGCCAGCAGCGTTACGGGACAGAGCCCCTACGAGCAGTACTTC.

V is TRBV6-2 or TRBV6-3 and J is TRBJ2-3; TRBD2 is a possible D gene (7 bases). V was shortened by 4 bases and J by 5 bases, with 13 bases between the two germline ends. CDR1 is MNHEY and CDR2 is SVGEGT in the germline V gene. The CDR3 is 14 amino acids. CDR3 sequence: CASSLGGAEDTQYF. DNA of the CDR3: TGTGCCAGCAGTTTAGGGGGGGCCGAAGATACGCAGTATTTT.

V usage is TRBV6-1 and J usage is TRBJ2-5; D gene uncertain. The length of the CDR3 is 16 residues. V shed 1 base and J shed 2 bases, with 14 bases lying between them. CDR1 is MNHNS and CDR2 is SASEGT in the germline V gene. CDR3: CASSEVIMRWQETQYF. The CDR3 nucleotides read TGTGCCAGCAGTGAAGTCATAATGAGGTGGCAAGAGACCCAGTACTTC.

The sample holds a few counts of this clone. The chain employs TRBV7-9 and TRBJ1-2; D is undetermined. The CDR3 extends over 15 amino acids. Germline CDR1 and CDR2: SEHNR and FQNEAQ (reference sequence). Trimming stripped 5 bases from V and 6 bases from J, with 19 bases between. The CDR3 DNA reads as TGTGCCAGCAGCCCGGGCTTGGGGATGCAGAATGGCTACACCTTC. Translated, it gives CASSPGLGMQNGYTF. The full variable domain, rest sourced from reference TRBV7-9 and TRBJ1-2, is DTGVSQNPRHKITKRGQNVTFRCDPISEHNRLYWYRQTLGQGPEFLTYFQNEAQLEKSRLLSDRFSAERPKGSFSTLEIQRTEQGDSAMYLCASSPGLGMQNGYTFGSGTRLTVV.

V is TRBV4-3 and J is TRBJ2-5, with 9 bases fitting TRBD2. This CDR3 comprises 16 residues. The J segment lost 4 bases and the V segment lost 0 bases, leaving 6 bases of the junction unmatched. Per germline, CDR1 LGHNA and CDR2 YSLEER. This CDR3 reads CASSQDRLAGRETQYF. The DNA of the CDR3 is TGCGCCAGCAGCCAAGATAGGCTAGCGGGGAGAGAGACCCAGTACTTC.

The chain joins TRBV5-5 to TRBJ1-5; weak D call: TRBD1 (5 bases). CDR1 is SGHKS, CDR2 YYEKEE, per germline (reference sequence). The length of the CDR3 is 15 residues. The ends were cut back, 4 bases at V and 4 bases at J, with 15 bases in the middle. DNA of the CDR3: TGTGCCAGCAGCGGGGACGGGGTATCAAATCAGCCCCAGCATTTT. As protein: CASSGDGVSNQPQHF.

The chain employs TRBV10-1 and TRBJ2-5; TRBD2 matches at 13 bases. Trimming removed 0 bases from V and 5 bases from J; junction bases left unmatched: 0. The CDR3 is 15 amino acids. The V gene's germline CDR1 is WNHNN and CDR2 SYGVQD (reference sequence). The CDR3 bases are TGCGCCAGCAGTGAGTCGGGACTAGCGGGGGAGACCCAGTACTTC. As protein: CASSESGLAGETQYF.

The chain couples TRBV5-6 to TRBJ2-7; D is unclear. Per the germline V gene, CDR1 is SGHDT and CDR2 is YYEEEE. Between the trimmed V and J ends, which lost 1 base and 3 bases, there was a span of 8 bases. The CDR3 covers 13 residues. CDR3 bases: TGTGCCAGCAGCTTGACTGGCCGCTACGAGCAGTACTTC. The encoded protein is CASSLTGRYEQYF.

The chain couples TRBV19 to TRBJ1-1; D might be TRBD1 (5 bases). Germline values: CDR1 LNHDA, CDR2 SQIVND (reference sequence). Between the trimmed V and J ends, which lost 3 bases and 1 base, there was a span of 6 bases. The CDR3 covers 13 residues. This chain's CDR3 is CASSIGTNTEAFF. The CDR3 nucleotides are TGTGCCAGTAGTATTGGGACGAACACTGAAGCTTTCTTT.

The J gene is TRBJ2-1, the V gene TRBV5-1; TRBD1 is a possible D gene (5 bases). The length of the CDR3 is 15 residues. CDR1 and CDR2 (germline): SGHRS, YFSETQ. Trimming took off 4 bases at V and 2 bases at J, with 13 bases between the two ends. The CDR3: CASSNSAGTYNEQFF. The CDR3 nucleotides are TGCGCCAGCAGCAACTCGGCAGGGACCTACAATGAGCAGTTCTTC.

The chain links TRBV19 to TRBJ2-3; 12 bases agree with TRBD2. The CDR3 has 15 amino acids. Germline loops: CDR1 LNHDA, CDR2 SQIVND (reference sequence). Trimming cost V 5 bases and J 6 bases; bases outside gene matches: 6. CDR3 in DNA: TGTGCCAGTAGTTCTAGCGGGAGGGCATCGGATACGCAGTATTTT. Translation gives CASSSSGRASDTQYF.

The CDR3 DNA sequence: TGTGCCAGCAGCTTAGCCTCCACGGGGCCCACAGATACGCAGTATTTT. Translation: CASSLASTGPTDTQYF. The chain carries TRBV7-9 and TRBJ2-3; D tentatively reads TRBD1 or TRBD2 (5 bases each). CDR3 length: 16 residues. Trimming removed 0 bases from V and 2 bases from J, with 12 bases in between. Per the germline V gene, CDR1 is SEHNR and CDR2 is FQNEAQ (reference sequence).

The rearrangement uses TRBV3-1 (or the pseudogene TRBV3-2) and TRBJ2-3, with D hard to call. Germline values: CDR1 LGHDT, CDR2 YNNKEL (reference sequence). V lost 8 bases and J lost 8, with 20 bases in between. This CDR3 has 14 residues. Here the CDR3 reads CASGSQGYSRTQYF. In nucleotides, the CDR3 is TGTGCCAGCGGGTCCCAAGGCTATTCCCGTACGCAGTATTTT.

V usage is TRBV5-1 and J usage is TRBJ2-5, with 7 nucleotides matching TRBD1. The CDR3 contains 14 residues. CDR1 is SGHRS, CDR2 YFSETQ, per germline. Trimming cost V 4 bases and J 6 bases; bases outside gene matches: 9. CDR3 in DNA: TGCGCCAGCAGCCACCCTACAGGGGAGAAGACCCAGTACTTC. Translated: CASSHPTGEKTQYF.

V gene TRBV19 combines with J gene TRBJ1-6; unclear D gene. The CDR3 length is 15 residues. The V end was cut by 3 bases, the J end by 9 bases, with 15 bases between. Germline-derived CDR1 and CDR2 are LNHDA and SQIVND (reference sequence). The CDR3 DNA reads TGTGCCAGTAGTATCCTTGGCGGGTCTGGTTCACCCCTCCACTTT. Its translation: CASSILGGSGSPLHF.

V gene TRBV5-5 combines with J gene TRBJ2-7; 9 bases match TRBD1. V gave up 4 bases and J gave up 0 bases; unmatched junction bases: 8. Germline V gives CDR1 SGHKS, CDR2 YYEKEE (reference sequence). This CDR3 spans 16 amino acids. CDR3: CASSTGTGRSSYEQYF. DNA of the CDR3: TGTGCCAGCAGCACGGGGACAGGGCGGAGCTCCTACGAGCAGTACTTC.

This sequence joins TRBV10-3 and TRBJ1-1, with D perhaps matching TRBD1 (5 bases). The CDR3 length is 14 residues. V was shortened by 4 bases and J by 0 bases, with 9 bases between the two germline ends. Germline V gene lookup returns CDR1 ENHRY and CDR2 SYGVKD. The CDR3 coding sequence is TGTGCCATCAGTGCCAGGGATCTGAACACTGAAGCTTTCTTT. Translating gives CAISARDLNTEAFF.

The table lists this clone with a few counts. This chain links TRBV5-1 with TRBJ1-1; D may be TRBD1 (5 bases). The CDR3 length is 14 residues. Germline CDR1 SGHRS, CDR2 YFSETQ. The germline V and J ends were trimmed by 2 bases and 5 bases, with 13 bases remaining between them. CDR3: CASSLRGGGTEAFF. In DNA form, the CDR3 reads TGCGCCAGCAGCTTAAGGGGAGGAGGAACTGAAGCTTTCTTT.

V usage is TRBV15 and J usage is TRBJ1-5, with a possible D match to TRBD1 (6 bases). The germline gives CDR1 LNHNV, CDR2 YYDKDF (reference sequence). This CDR3 spans 14 amino acids. The V end lost 6 bases, the J end lost 6 bases, and 15 bases lay between the germline ends. The CDR3: CATSPTGIGQPQHF. CDR3 nucleotide sequence: TGTGCCACCAGTCCGACAGGAATTGGTCAGCCCCAGCATTTT.